This is a list of T cell receptor beta chains from one sample in a study of cytomegalovirus exposure and HLA in healthy donors. Some clones are missing from TCRdb's copy, which holds only in-frame ones; the method was immunoSEQ multiplex PCR. The data show 130,000 or so clones, with over 75% seen just once and roughly 1.9% held by the top ten. The sequenced sample consisted of PBMCs. The receptor set was obtained from a man aged 40-50 years in good health and CMV-seronegative. The CDR3 runs from the conserved cysteine through the conserved F or W. The D gene is left open where the match is weak. Clone size is given for some rows only: seen once, a few or many times, or a class if the clone is expanded.

CDR3nt: TGTGCCTGGAGACAGGGCTGGGTTGAAAAACTGTTTTTT
CDR3aa: CAWRQGWVEKLFF
d_gene: NA
abundance: few
v_gene: TRBV30
j_gene: TRBJ1-4

CDR3nt: TGTGCCAGCAGCGGGTGGAACGAGCAGTACTTC
CDR3aa: CASSGWNEQYF
d_gene: NA
abundance: NA
v_gene: TRBV6-5
j_gene: TRBJ2-7

CDR3nt: TGTGCCAGCACCCAGTCAGGTCACAATGAGCAGTTCTTC
CDR3aa: CASTQSGHNEQFF
d_gene: NA
abundance: NA
v_gene: TRBV6-6
j_gene: TRBJ2-1

CDR3nt: TGTGCCAGCAGCTTGGTGAGCGGGGGGGCCCCCGAGCAGTACTTC
CDR3aa: CASSLVSGGAPEQYF
d_gene: TRBD2
abundance: NA
v_gene: TRBV5-5
j_gene: TRBJ2-7

CDR3nt: TGTGCCAGCAGTTACAGGGGGCGCGGGAACACTGAAGCTTTCTTT
CDR3aa: CASSYRGRGNTEAFF
d_gene: TRBD1
abundance: NA
v_gene: TRBV28
j_gene: TRBJ1-1

CDR3nt: TGTGCCAGCAGCGAGGCTAACTACGAGCAGTACTTC
CDR3aa: CASSEANYEQYF
d_gene: NA
abundance: NA
v_gene: TRBV7-2
j_gene: TRBJ2-7

CDR3nt: TGTGCCAGCAGTGCCACCCTGGGGGGCACCGGGGAGCTGTTTTTT
CDR3aa: CASSATLGGTGELFF
d_gene: NA
abundance: NA
v_gene: TRBV6-5
j_gene: TRBJ2-2

CDR3nt: TGCGCCAGCAGCCCGGGGCAGGGGGCACCTAATGAAAAACTGTTTTTT
CDR3aa: CASSPGQGAPNEKLFF
d_gene: TRBD1
abundance: NA
v_gene: TRBV5-1
j_gene: TRBJ1-4

CDR3nt: TGTGCCAGCAGCCTCGGAGACACTGAAGCTTTCTTT
CDR3aa: CASSLGDTEAFF
d_gene: NA
abundance: few
v_gene: TRBV5-4
j_gene: TRBJ1-1

CDR3nt: TGTGCCAGCAGTTACGGGGGACTAGCGGCCTACGAGCAGTACTTC
CDR3aa: CASSYGGLAAYEQYF
d_gene: TRBD2
abundance: few
v_gene: TRBV6-5
j_gene: TRBJ2-7

CDR3nt: TGTGCCAGCAGTCAGGGCGGCACAGATACGCAGTATTTT
CDR3aa: CASSQGGTDTQYF
d_gene: NA
abundance: NA
v_gene: TRBV2
j_gene: TRBJ2-3

CDR3nt: TGCGCCAGCAGCCAAGAAGGACGGGGAGGAGATACGCAGTATTTT
CDR3aa: CASSQEGRGGDTQYF
d_gene: NA
abundance: NA
v_gene: TRBV4-1
j_gene: TRBJ2-3

CDR3nt: TGTGCCAGCAGCCCCGACCGGGGTAGCACAGATACGCAGTATTTT
CDR3aa: CASSPDRGSTDTQYF
d_gene: NA
abundance: NA
v_gene: TRBV13
j_gene: TRBJ2-3

CDR3nt: TGTGCCTGGAGTGTCGGGGGGTACGGGGAGCTGTTTTTT
CDR3aa: CAWSVGGYGELFF
d_gene: TRBD2
abundance: once
v_gene: TRBV30
j_gene: TRBJ2-2

CDR3nt: TGTGCCAGCAGCTTAGTGTCGACAGATACGCAGTATTTT
CDR3aa: CASSLVSTDTQYF
d_gene: NA
abundance: NA
v_gene: TRBV11-2
j_gene: TRBJ2-3

CDR3nt: TGTGCCAGTAAGGGAGTCGGGGGGAACACCGGGGAGCTGTTTTTT
CDR3aa: CASKGVGGNTGELFF
d_gene: NA
abundance: few
v_gene: TRBV19
j_gene: TRBJ2-2

CDR3nt: TGTGCCTGGAGTGTTAGCGCCCAAGGGACCCAGTACTTC
CDR3aa: CAWSVSAQGTQYF
d_gene: NA
abundance: NA
v_gene: TRBV30
j_gene: TRBJ2-5

CDR3nt: TGTGCCAGCAGCTTGGCCGGCAGGACAGGGGCCGGAGGGGGCACTGAAGCTTTCTTT
CDR3aa: CASSLAGRTGAGGGTEAFF
d_gene: TRBD1
abundance: NA
v_gene: TRBV5-4
j_gene: TRBJ1-1

CDR3nt: TGCAGTGCTAGAGAGGAGGAGACCCAGTACTTC
CDR3aa: CSAREEETQYF
d_gene: NA
abundance: NA
v_gene: TRBV20-1
j_gene: TRBJ2-5

CDR3nt: TGTGCCAGCAGCCTTCTTGGGACAGGGGGGAACAATGAGCAGTTCTTC
CDR3aa: CASSLLGTGGNNEQFF
d_gene: TRBD1
abundance: NA
v_gene: TRBV11-2
j_gene: TRBJ2-1

CDR3nt: TGTGCCAGCCTTAGTCCCACTGAAGCTTTCTTT
CDR3aa: CASLSPTEAFF
d_gene: NA
abundance: NA
v_gene: TRBV27
j_gene: TRBJ1-1

CDR3nt: TGTGCCAGCTCACCGTTGGGACAGGGTAATGAGCAGTTCTTC
CDR3aa: CASSPLGQGNEQFF
d_gene: TRBD1
abundance: NA
v_gene: TRBV18
j_gene: TRBJ2-1

CDR3nt: TGTGCCATCAGTGAGTCAGGGGGCAATCAGCCCCAGCATTTT
CDR3aa: CAISESGGNQPQHF
d_gene: NA
abundance: once
v_gene: TRBV10-3
j_gene: TRBJ1-5

CDR3nt: TGCGCCAGCAGCCAAGTTAGGGGAAGCAATCAGCCCCAGCATTTT
CDR3aa: CASSQVRGSNQPQHF
d_gene: NA
abundance: NA
v_gene: TRBV4-3
j_gene: TRBJ1-5

CDR3nt: TGTGCCAGCAGCTTAATTAGCGTCAACCGGGGGGCTAGAACCGGGGAGCTGTTTTTT
CDR3aa: CASSLISVNRGARTGELFF
d_gene: NA
abundance: NA
v_gene: TRBV7-9
j_gene: TRBJ2-2

CDR3nt: TGTGCCAGCGTACCTGGGACTAGCGGGACAAATGAGCAGTTCTTC
CDR3aa: CASVPGTSGTNEQFF
d_gene: TRBD2
abundance: few
v_gene: TRBV27
j_gene: TRBJ2-1

CDR3nt: TGCGCCAGCAGCCAAGGTGGAGGACAGGGAGAGGTGGAGACCCAGTACTTC
CDR3aa: CASSQGGGQGEVETQYF
d_gene: TRBD1
abundance: NA
v_gene: TRBV4-1
j_gene: TRBJ2-5

CDR3nt: TGTGCCAGCAGCCCAACTAGCGGGAGTGGATACGAGCAGTACTTC
CDR3aa: CASSPTSGSGYEQYF
d_gene: TRBD2
abundance: NA
v_gene: TRBV6-1
j_gene: TRBJ2-7

CDR3nt: TGTGCCAGCAGCCCCGGGAGCGGGGGACAACAGTACTTC
CDR3aa: CASSPGSGGQQYF
d_gene: TRBD2
abundance: NA
v_gene: TRBV7-3
j_gene: TRBJ2-7

CDR3nt: TGCGCCAGCAGCTTGGTTTTGGACAGGCCGCGTCATGAGCAGTTCTTC
CDR3aa: CASSLVLDRPRHEQFF
d_gene: TRBD1
abundance: few
v_gene: TRBV5-1
j_gene: TRBJ2-1

CDR3nt: TGTGCCATCAGTGAGAGGGGGCTAGCGGGTATAGGTGTCGAGCAGTACTTC
CDR3aa: CAISERGLAGIGVEQYF
d_gene: NA
abundance: NA
v_gene: TRBV10-3
j_gene: TRBJ2-7

CDR3nt: TGTGCCACCAGCACCCCGGACACCGGGGAGCTGTTTTTT
CDR3aa: CATSTPDTGELFF
d_gene: NA
abundance: NA
v_gene: TRBV15
j_gene: TRBJ2-2

CDR3nt: TGTGCCTGCGGACTAGCCGGCAATGAGCAGTTCTTC
CDR3aa: CACGLAGNEQFF
d_gene: TRBD2
abundance: NA
v_gene: TRBV30
j_gene: TRBJ2-1

CDR3nt: TGTGCCAGCAGCTTGGGCGGGGGAGGGGGAGAGACCCAGTACTTC
CDR3aa: CASSLGGGGGETQYF
d_gene: NA
abundance: NA
v_gene: TRBV7-7
j_gene: TRBJ2-5

CDR3nt: TGTGCCAGCAGTGAAGGGATGGGACAGGGGGCGGAGGAGCAGTACTTC
CDR3aa: CASSEGMGQGAEEQYF
d_gene: TRBD1
abundance: NA
v_gene: TRBV6-1
j_gene: TRBJ2-7

CDR3nt: TGTGCCAGCAGGGGGACAGGGTTTGAAAAACTGTTTTTT
CDR3aa: CASRGTGFEKLFF
d_gene: TRBD1
abundance: NA
v_gene: TRBV27
j_gene: TRBJ1-4

CDR3nt: TGTGCCAGCAGCCAAGAACGGGGAACCTACGAGCAGTACTTC
CDR3aa: CASSQERGTYEQYF
d_gene: NA
abundance: NA
v_gene: TRBV4-2
j_gene: TRBJ2-7

CDR3nt: TGTGCCAGCAAACGACAAGGGGAAACAGGTTCTCGTCTATCACCCCTCCACTTT
CDR3aa: CASKRQGETGSRLSPLHF
d_gene: NA
abundance: few
v_gene: TRBV27
j_gene: TRBJ1-6

CDR3nt: TGTGCCAGCAGTTTATGGGACAGGCGAGAAGGCTACACCTTC
CDR3aa: CASSLWDRREGYTF
d_gene: TRBD1
abundance: NA
v_gene: TRBV28
j_gene: TRBJ1-2

CDR3nt: TGCGCCAGCAGCCCCTCTAGATACAATGAGCAGTTCTTC
CDR3aa: CASSPSRYNEQFF
d_gene: NA
abundance: NA
v_gene: TRBV10-1
j_gene: TRBJ2-1

CDR3nt: TGTGCCAGCAGTGAAGACGCCCTCGGGCGGGGGCTCGAGCATTTT
CDR3aa: CASSEDALGRGLEHF
d_gene: NA
abundance: NA
v_gene: TRBV2
j_gene: TRBJ1-5

CDR3nt: TGTGCCAGCGGGGACAGTTTAGCCAATCAGCCCCAGCATTTT
CDR3aa: CASGDSLANQPQHF
d_gene: TRBD1
abundance: NA
v_gene: TRBV6-6
j_gene: TRBJ1-5

CDR3nt: TGTGCCAGCAGCTTGATAGGGGGCGAAGAGACCCAGTACTTC
CDR3aa: CASSLIGGEETQYF
d_gene: TRBD1
abundance: once
v_gene: TRBV5-4
j_gene: TRBJ2-5

CDR3nt: TGTGCCAGCAGTACCAGACTAGCGGGGGCCCTGAACACCGGGGAGCTGTTTTTT
CDR3aa: CASSTRLAGALNTGELFF
d_gene: TRBD2
abundance: NA
v_gene: TRBV27
j_gene: TRBJ2-2

CDR3nt: TGCGCCAGCAGTCTGTGGGGGGGGAATGAGCAGTTCTTC
CDR3aa: CASSLWGGNEQFF
d_gene: NA
abundance: NA
v_gene: TRBV21-1
j_gene: TRBJ2-1